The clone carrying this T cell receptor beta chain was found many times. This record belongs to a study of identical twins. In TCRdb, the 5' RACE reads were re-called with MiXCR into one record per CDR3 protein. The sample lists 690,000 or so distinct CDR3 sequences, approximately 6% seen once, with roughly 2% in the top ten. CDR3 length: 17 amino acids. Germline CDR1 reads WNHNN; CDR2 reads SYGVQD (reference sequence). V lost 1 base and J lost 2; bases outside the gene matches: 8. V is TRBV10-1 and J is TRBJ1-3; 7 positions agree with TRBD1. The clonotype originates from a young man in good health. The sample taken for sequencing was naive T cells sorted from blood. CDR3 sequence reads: CASSEFGQDATGNTIYF. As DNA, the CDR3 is TGCGCCAGCAGTGAGTTTGGACAGGACGCCACTGGAAACACCATATATTTT.